This TCR beta chain was recorded in a study of T cell changes during pregnancy in multiple sclerosis (dated by TCRdb to between 2017 and 2020). Describing the broader study: Changes in the T cell repertoire over the course of pregnancy were examined in this study in women with multiple sclerosis.

The library came from the immunoSEQ multiplex PCR assay. TCRdb took this table from immuneACCESS and kept in-frame rearrangements with V and J called. Such tables lack part of the clones; where checked against another copy, unresolved V genes explain under half of the gap, and the rest is unexplained. The sample profile shows 91,000 or so clones; approximately 95% of them were found once. Over 0.85% of the sample is in the top ten clones. Concerning this clone itself: Its antigen specificity is not known. Base-call qualities are not available, and no considerably larger clone is one nucleotide away.

Here the sequenced sample was peripheral blood, taken after pregnancy. This TCR derives from a female donor with multiple sclerosis, enrolled in a pregnancy study.

The CDR3 protein: CASSLAGGRGEQYF. In nucleotides, the sequence is TGTGCCAGCTCACTAGCGGGAGGCCGCGGCGAGCAGTACTTC. Recombination linked TRBV18 to TRBJ2-7; TRBD2 lines up with 10 middle nucleotides. The cysteine opens and the phenylalanine closes a CDR3 of 14 amino acids. The sequence is cut down to CDR3 DNA, 42 bases in frame from base 1. Trimming accounts for 4 bases at V and 6 bases at J, while the number of junction bases matched to no gene is 6. From a lookup of the germline V gene, CDR1 and CDR2 are KGHSH and LQKENI.